This is a list of T cell receptor beta chains from one sample in a study of blood T cell repertoires in COVID-19. The repertoire was sequenced with immunoSEQ multiplex PCR; TCRdb's copy has only in-frame clones and lacks some. The sample contains roughly 73,000 clones, about 88% of which appear only once. The sequencing sample was made of peripheral blood. The source of these receptors is a man in his 70s with active or convalescent COVID-19. Each CDR3 is given with its conserved first and last residue. D genes are given only for firm matches. Clone size appears in some rows only: once, few, many, or a class for an expanded clone.

v_call	d_call	j_call	clone_size	cdr3_aa	cdr3_nt
TRBV18	TRBD1	TRBJ2-7	.	CASSPKEGQFYEQYF	TGTGCCAGCTCACCAAAAGAGGGACAGTTCTACGAGCAGTACTTC
TRBV19	TRBD1	TRBJ1-1	.	CASSIRTGVWAEAFF	TGTGCCAGTAGTATTAGGACAGGGGTATGGGCTGAAGCTTTCTTT
TRBV5-1	.	TRBJ1-1	.	CASSSQMNTEAFF	TGCGCCAGCAGCTCGCAGATGAACACTGAAGCTTTCTTT
TRBV20-1	TRBD2	TRBJ2-7	few	CSASQGASGSYEQYF	TGCAGTGCTAGTCAAGGCGCTAGCGGGAGCTACGAGCAGTACTTC
TRBV5-4	TRBD1	TRBJ1-2	.	CASSGTGTGYTF	TGTGCCAGCAGCGGGACAGGGACTGGCTACACCTTC
TRBV5-1	TRBD1	TRBJ1-6	.	CASSQGQGARSPLHF	TGCGCCAGCAGCCAAGGACAGGGGGCGAGGTCACCCCTCCACTTT
TRBV5-4	TRBD2	TRBJ2-1	.	CASSLPRGGIGGEQFF	TGTGCCAGCAGCTTGCCCCGGGGGGGAATTGGGGGTGAGCAGTTCTTC
TRBV19	.	TRBJ2-5	.	CASSPGGAPRTQYF	TGTGCCAGTAGTCCAGGAGGGGCCCCGAGGACCCAGTACTTC
TRBV28	.	TRBJ1-5	once	CASETRGGGNQPQHF	TGTGCCAGCGAGACACGGGGGGGAGGCAATCAGCCCCAGCATTTT
TRBV30	TRBD2	TRBJ2-4	few	CAWSVAGGLAKNIQYF	TGTGCCTGGAGTGTAGCGGGGGGGCTAGCCAAAAACATTCAGTACTTC
TRBV5-1	TRBD1	TRBJ2-1	.	CASGNYRGYSSYNEQFF	TGCGCCAGCGGAAATTACAGGGGTTACAGCTCCTACAATGAGCAGTTCTTC
TRBV20-1	.	TRBJ2-1	.	CSASRGNEQFF	TGCAGTGCTAGTCGCGGCAATGAGCAGTTCTTC
TRBV10-2	.	TRBJ1-4	.	CASSDPSGRLTNEKLFF	TGCGCCAGCAGTGACCCCAGCGGAAGGTTAACTAATGAAAAACTGTTTTTT
TRBV5-1	.	TRBJ2-7	.	CASRQGQGTYEQYF	TGCGCCAGCAGGCAGGGCCAAGGGACCTACGAGCAGTACTTC
TRBV27	TRBD2	TRBJ2-5	.	CASSRPGLPRETQYF	TGTGCCAGCAGCCGTCCGGGACTACCGAGGGAGACCCAGTACTTC
TRBV30	.	TRBJ1-1	.	CAWGTRRTEAFF	TGTGCCTGGGGTACTCGGAGAACTGAAGCTTTCTTT
TRBV28	.	TRBJ1-6	.	CAGSFAQGVGSPLHF	TGTGCCGGCAGTTTTGCCCAGGGCGTTGGTTCACCCCTCCACTTT
TRBV20-1	.	TRBJ2-1	.	CSASSSAHNEQFF	TGCAGTGCTAGTTCTAGCGCCCACAATGAGCAGTTCTTC
TRBV6-1	TRBD1	TRBJ1-4	.	CASSDLGQGAREKLFF	TGTGCCAGCAGTGATCTTGGACAGGGGGCGCGGGAAAAACTGTTTTTT
TRBV30	.	TRBJ2-7	.	CAWCLTGSQQYF	TGTGCCTGGTGCCTTACCGGGTCCCAGCAGTACTTC
TRBV7-2	TRBD2	TRBJ2-5	.	CASSLGWVAGGQETQYF	TGTGCCAGCAGCTTAGGTTGGGTAGCGGGAGGCCAAGAGACCCAGTACTTC
TRBV7-2	.	TRBJ2-7	few	CASNFSPSYEQYF	TGTGCCAGCAACTTTTCTCCTTCTTACGAGCAGTACTTC
TRBV3-1/TRBV3-2	TRBD2	TRBJ2-7	once	CASSQMGTSGREQYF	TGTGCCAGCAGCCAAATGGGGACTAGCGGGAGAGAGCAGTACTTC